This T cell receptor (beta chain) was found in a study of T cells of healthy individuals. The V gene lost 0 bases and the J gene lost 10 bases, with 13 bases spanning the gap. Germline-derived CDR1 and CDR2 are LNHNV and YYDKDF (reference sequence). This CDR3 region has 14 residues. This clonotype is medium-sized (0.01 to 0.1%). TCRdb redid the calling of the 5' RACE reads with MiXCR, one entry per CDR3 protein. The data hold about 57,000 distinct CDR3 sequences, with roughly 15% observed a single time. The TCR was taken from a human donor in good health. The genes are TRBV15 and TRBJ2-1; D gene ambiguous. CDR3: CATSRDLETGEQFF. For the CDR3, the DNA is TGTGCCACCAGCAGAGATCTGGAAACGGGCGAGCAGTTCTTC.